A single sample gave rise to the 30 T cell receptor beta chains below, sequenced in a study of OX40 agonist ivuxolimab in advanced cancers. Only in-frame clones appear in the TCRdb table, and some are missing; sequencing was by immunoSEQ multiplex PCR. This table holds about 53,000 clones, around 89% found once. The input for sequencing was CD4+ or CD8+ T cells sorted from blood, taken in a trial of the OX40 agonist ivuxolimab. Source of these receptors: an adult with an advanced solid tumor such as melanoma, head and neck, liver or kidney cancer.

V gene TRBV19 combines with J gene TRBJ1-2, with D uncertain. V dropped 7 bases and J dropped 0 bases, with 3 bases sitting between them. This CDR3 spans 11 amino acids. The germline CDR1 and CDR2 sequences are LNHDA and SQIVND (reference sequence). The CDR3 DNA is TGTGCCAGTATGACTAACTATGGCTACACCTTC. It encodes CASMTNYGYTF.

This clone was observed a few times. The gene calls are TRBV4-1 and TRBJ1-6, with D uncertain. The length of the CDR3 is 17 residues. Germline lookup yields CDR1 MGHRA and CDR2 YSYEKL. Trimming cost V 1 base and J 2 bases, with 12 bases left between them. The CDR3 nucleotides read TGCGCCAGCAGCCAAGTCGGGGTGACTACCTATAATTCACCCCTCCACTTT. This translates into CASSQVGVTTYNSPLHF.

In DNA form, the CDR3 reads TGTGCCAGCAGTGAAAGGACAGGGGGGGCGTTTCAGCCCCAGCATTTT. Its translation: CASSERTGGAFQPQHF. The chain recombines TRBV6-1 with TRBJ1-5; 10 bases are shared with TRBD1. V gave up 2 bases and J gave up 6 bases; unmatched junction bases: 7. The CDR3 consists of 16 residues. CDR1 is MNHNS, CDR2 SASEGT, per germline.

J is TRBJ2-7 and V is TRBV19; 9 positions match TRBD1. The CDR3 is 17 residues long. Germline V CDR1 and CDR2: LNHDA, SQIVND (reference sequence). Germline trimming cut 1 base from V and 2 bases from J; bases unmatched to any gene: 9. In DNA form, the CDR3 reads TGTGCCAGTAGTATAGTGGGGTGGGGGACAGGGCCCTACGAGCAGTACTTC. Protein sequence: CASSIVGWGTGPYEQYF.

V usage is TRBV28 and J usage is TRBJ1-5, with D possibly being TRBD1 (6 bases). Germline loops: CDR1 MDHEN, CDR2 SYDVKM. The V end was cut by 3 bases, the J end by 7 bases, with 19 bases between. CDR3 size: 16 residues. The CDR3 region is CASSFLTGGKEQPQHF. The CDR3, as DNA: TGTGCCAGCAGTTTCTTGACAGGAGGAAAGGAACAGCCCCAGCATTTT. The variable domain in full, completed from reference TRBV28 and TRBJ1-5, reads DVKVTQSSRYLVKRTGEKVFLECVQDMDHENMFWYRQDPGLGLRLIYFSYDVKMKEKGDIPEGYSVSREKKERFSLILESASTNQTSMYLCASSFLTGGKEQPQHFGDGTRLSIL.

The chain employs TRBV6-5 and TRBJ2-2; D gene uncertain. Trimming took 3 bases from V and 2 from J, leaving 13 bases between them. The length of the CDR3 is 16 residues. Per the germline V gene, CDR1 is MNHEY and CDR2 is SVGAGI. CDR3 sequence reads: CASSYERGLNTGELFF. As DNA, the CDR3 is TGTGCCAGCAGTTATGAGCGAGGTTTAAACACCGGGGAGCTGTTTTTT.

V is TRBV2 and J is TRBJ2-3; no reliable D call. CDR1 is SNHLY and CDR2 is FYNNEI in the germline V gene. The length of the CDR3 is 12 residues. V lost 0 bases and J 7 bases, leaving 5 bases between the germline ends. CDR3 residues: CASSEASNTQYF. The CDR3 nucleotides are TGTGCCAGCAGTGAAGCGTCAAATACGCAGTATTTT.

The CDR3 spells CASSKGQGIDTQYF. The CDR3 DNA follows: TGTGCCAGCAGCAAGGGACAGGGTATAGATACGCAGTATTTT. The V and J genes are TRBV11-2 and TRBJ2-3, with 9 bases fitting TRBD1. Germline CDR1 is SGHAT and CDR2 is FQNNGV. This CDR3 is built from 14 residues. Losses at the gene ends were 5 bases for V and 5 bases for J; bases not matched to a gene: 5.

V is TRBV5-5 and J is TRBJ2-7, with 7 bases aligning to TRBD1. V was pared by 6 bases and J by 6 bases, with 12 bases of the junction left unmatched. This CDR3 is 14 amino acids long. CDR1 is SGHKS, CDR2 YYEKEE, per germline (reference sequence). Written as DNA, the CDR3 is TGTGCCAGCACCACCGGGGACAGCGCGCGCGAGCAGTACTTC. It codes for CASTTGDSAREQYF.

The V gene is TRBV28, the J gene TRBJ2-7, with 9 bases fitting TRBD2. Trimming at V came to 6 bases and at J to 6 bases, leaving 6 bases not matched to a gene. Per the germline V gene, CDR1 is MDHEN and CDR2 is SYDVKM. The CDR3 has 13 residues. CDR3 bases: TGTGCCAGCAGCCTAGCGGGGAGGGGCGAGCAGTACTTC. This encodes CASSLAGRGEQYF.

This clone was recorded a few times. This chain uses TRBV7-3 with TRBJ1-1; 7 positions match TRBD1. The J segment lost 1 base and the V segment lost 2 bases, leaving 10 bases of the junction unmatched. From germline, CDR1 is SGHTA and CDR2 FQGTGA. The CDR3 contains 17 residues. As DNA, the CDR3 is TGTGCCAGCAGCTTATTCCAGACAGGGTTTCAGAACACTGAAGCTTTCTTT. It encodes CASSLFQTGFQNTEAFF.

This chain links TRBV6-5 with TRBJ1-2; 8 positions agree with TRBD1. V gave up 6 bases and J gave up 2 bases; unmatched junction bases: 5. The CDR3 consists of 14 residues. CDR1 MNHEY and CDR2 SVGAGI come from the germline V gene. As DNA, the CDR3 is TGTGCCAGCAGCCCGGGACAGGCGAACTATGGCTACACCTTC. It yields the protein CASSPGQANYGYTF.

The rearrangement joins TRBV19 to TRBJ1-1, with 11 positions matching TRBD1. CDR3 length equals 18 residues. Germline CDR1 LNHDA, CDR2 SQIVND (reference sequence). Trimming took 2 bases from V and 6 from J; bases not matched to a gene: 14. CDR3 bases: TGTGCCAGTAGTATAACTAGGACAGGGGGCAGTAGGGTCCCTGAAGCTTTCTTT. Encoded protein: CASSITRTGGSRVPEAFF.

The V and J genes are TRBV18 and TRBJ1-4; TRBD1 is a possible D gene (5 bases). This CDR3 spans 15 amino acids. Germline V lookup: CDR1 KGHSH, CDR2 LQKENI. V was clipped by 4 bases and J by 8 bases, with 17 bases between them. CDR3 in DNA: TGTGCCAGCTCACTGGGGGGTCCTGGGAAGGAAAAACTGTTTTTT. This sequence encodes CASSLGGPGKEKLFF.

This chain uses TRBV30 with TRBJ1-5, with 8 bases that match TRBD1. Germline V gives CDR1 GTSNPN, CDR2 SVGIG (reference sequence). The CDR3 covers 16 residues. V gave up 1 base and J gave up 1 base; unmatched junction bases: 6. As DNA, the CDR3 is TGTGCCTGGAGTGGGCAGGGGGCAGAGAGCAATCAGCCCCAGCATTTT. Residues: CAWSGQGAESNQPQHF. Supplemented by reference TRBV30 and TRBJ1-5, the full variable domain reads SQTIHQWPATLVQPVGSPLSLECTVEGTSNPNLYWYRQAAGRGLQLLFYSVGIGQISSEVPQNLSASRPQDRQFILSSKKLLLSDSGFYLCAWSGQGAESNQPQHFGDGTRLSIL.

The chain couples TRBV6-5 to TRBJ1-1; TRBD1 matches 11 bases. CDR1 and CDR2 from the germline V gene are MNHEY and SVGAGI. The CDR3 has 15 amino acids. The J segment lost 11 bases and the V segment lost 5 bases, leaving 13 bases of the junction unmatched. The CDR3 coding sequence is TGTGCCAGCAGTCGGATAATGGACAGGGGGCGCGTCGCTTTCTTT. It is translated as CASSRIMDRGRVAFF.

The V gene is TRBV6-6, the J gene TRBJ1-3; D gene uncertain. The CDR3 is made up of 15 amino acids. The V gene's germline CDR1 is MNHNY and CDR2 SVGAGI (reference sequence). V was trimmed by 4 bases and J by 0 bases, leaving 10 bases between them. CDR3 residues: CASSFSPSSGNTIYF. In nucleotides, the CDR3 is TGTGCCAGCAGTTTCTCTCCGAGCTCTGGAAACACCATATATTTT.

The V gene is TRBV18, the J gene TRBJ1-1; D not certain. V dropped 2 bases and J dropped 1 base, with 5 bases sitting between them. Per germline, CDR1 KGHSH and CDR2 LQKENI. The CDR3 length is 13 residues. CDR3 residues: CASSPNGNTEAFF. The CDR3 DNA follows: TGTGCCAGCTCACCAAATGGGAACACTGAAGCTTTCTTT. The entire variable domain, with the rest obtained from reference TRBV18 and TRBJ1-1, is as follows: NAGVMQNPRHLVRRRGQEARLRCSPMKGHSHVYWYRQLPEEGLKFMVYLQKENIIDESGMPKERFSAEFPKEGPSILRIQQVVRGDSAAYFCASSPNGNTEAFFGQGTRLTVV.

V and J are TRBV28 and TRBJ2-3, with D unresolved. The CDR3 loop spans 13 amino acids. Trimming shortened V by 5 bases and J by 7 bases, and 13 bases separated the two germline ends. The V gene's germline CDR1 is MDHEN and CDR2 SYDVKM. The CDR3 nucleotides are TGTGCCAGCAGTCCCCCAGCGAGCCATACGCAGTATTTT. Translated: CASSPPASHTQYF.

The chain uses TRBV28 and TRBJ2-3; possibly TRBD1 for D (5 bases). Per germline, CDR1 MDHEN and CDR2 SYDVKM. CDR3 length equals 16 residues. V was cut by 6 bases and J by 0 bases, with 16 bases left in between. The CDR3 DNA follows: TGTGCCAGCAGGGGCAGGGAAGGTACAAGCACAGATACGCAGTATTTT. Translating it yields CASRGREGTSTDTQYF.

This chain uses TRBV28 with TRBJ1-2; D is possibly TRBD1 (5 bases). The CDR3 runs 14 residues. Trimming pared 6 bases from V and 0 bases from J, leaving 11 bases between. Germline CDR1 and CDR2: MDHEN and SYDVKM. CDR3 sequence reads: CASRDPGTNYGYTF. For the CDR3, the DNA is TGTGCCAGCAGGGACCCAGGGACTAACTATGGCTACACCTTC.

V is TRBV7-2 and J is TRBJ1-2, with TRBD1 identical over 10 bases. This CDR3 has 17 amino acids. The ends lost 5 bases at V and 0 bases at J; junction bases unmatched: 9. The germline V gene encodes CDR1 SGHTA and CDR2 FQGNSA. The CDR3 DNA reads TGTGCCAGCAGCACCGGACAGGGGGGGGCGGCTAACTATGGCTACACCTTC. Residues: CASSTGQGGAANYGYTF. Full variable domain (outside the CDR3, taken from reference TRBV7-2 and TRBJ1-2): GAGVSQSPSNKVTEKGKDVELRCDPISGHTALYWYRQSLGQGLEFLIYFQGNSAPDKSGLPSDRFSAERTGGSVSTLTIQRTQQEDSAVYLCASSTGQGGAANYGYTFGSGTRLTVV.

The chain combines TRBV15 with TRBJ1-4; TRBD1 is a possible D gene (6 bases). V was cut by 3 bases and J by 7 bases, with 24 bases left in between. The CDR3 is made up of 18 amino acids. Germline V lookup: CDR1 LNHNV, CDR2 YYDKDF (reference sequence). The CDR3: CATSSSEDSYPRSEKLFF. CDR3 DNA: TGTGCCACCAGCAGTTCGGAGGACAGTTACCCTCGTAGTGAAAAACTGTTTTTT.

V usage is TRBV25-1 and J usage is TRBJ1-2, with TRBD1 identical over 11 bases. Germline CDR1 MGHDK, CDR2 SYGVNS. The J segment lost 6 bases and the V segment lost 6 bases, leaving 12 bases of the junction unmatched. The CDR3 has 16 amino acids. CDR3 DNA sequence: TGTGCCAGCAGCTACGGAGTTCGGGACAGGGGGAATGGCTACACCTTC. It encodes CASSYGVRDRGNGYTF.

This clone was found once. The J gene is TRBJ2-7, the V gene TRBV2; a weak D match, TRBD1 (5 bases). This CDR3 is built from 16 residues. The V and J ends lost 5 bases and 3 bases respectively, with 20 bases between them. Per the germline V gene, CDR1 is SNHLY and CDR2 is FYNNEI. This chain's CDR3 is CASSLYPPRQLYEQYF. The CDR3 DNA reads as TGTGCCAGCAGTCTTTATCCCCCTAGACAGCTCTACGAGCAGTACTTC.

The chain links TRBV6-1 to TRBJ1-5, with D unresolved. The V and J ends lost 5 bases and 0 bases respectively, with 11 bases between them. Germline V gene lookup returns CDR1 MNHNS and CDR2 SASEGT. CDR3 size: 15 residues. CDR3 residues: CASSPTVFSNQPQHF. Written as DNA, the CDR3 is TGTGCCAGCAGTCCGACCGTATTTAGCAATCAGCCCCAGCATTTT.

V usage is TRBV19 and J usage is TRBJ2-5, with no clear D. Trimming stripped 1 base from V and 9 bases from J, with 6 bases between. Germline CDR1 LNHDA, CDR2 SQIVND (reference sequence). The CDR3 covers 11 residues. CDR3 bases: TGTGCCAGTAGTATAGGTATGGCCCAGTACTTC. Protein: CASSIGMAQYF. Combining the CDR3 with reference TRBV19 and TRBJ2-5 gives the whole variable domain DGGITQSPKYLFRKEGQNVTLSCEQNLNHDAMYWYRQDPGQGLRLIYYSQIVNDFQKGDIAEGYSVSREKKESFPLTVTSAQKNPTAFYLCASSIGMAQYFGPGTRLLVL.

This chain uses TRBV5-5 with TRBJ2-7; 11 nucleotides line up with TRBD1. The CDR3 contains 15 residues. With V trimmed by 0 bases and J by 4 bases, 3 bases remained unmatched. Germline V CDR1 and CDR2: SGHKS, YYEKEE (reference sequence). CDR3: CASSLAGTGGYEQYF. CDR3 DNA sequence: TGTGCCAGCAGCTTGGCCGGGACAGGGGGTTACGAGCAGTACTTC.

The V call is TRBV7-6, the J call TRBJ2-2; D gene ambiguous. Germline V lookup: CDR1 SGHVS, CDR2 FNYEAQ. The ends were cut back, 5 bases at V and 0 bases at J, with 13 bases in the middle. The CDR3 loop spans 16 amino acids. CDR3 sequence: CASSLQPDTNTGELFF. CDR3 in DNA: TGTGCCAGCAGCCTACAGCCGGATACGAACACCGGGGAGCTGTTTTTT.

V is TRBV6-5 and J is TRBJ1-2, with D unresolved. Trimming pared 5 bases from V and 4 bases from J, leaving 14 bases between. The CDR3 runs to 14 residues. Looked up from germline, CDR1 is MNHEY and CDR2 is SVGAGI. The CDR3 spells CASSPSLVSYGYTF. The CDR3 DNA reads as TGTGCCAGCAGTCCATCCCTAGTGAGCTATGGCTACACCTTC.